Listed here is a single T cell receptor (beta chain). This CDR3 region has 14 residues. V lost 4 bases, J lost 2 bases, and 4 bases stayed unmatched. Germline CDR1 SEHNR, CDR2 FQNEAQ (reference sequence). This record belongs to a study of blood T cell repertoires in COVID-19. Assignment of participants to cohorts was predicated upon participant-reported clinical history. Recovery among Cohort 3 donors was established by two negative PCRs, clearance, or symptom resolution. Authors' analysis steps: Amplifying reference gene primers gave estimates of nucleated cell counts. Data came from immunoSEQ multiplex PCR; TCRdb stores just in-frame clones and leaves some out. V and J calls and clone size follow that table, whereas D and trimming were derived from the DNA. The sample shows over 200,000 clones, 65% to 90% of them seen only once.

The J gene is TRBJ2-5, the V gene TRBV7-9; 7 bases match TRBD1. This sequence was found in a young man who had recovered from COVID-19. Sequencing used PBMCs or T cells enriched from blood (not recorded which). The CDR3 sequence is CASSSLTGQETQYF. The CDR3 region has the DNA TGTGCCAGCAGCTCCTTGACAGGGCAAGAGACCCAGTACTTC.